A single sample is the source of the 8 T cell receptor beta chains below, sequenced in a study of shared clonotypes between healthy human individuals (dated by TCRdb to the early 2020s). The library was prepared using the immunoSEQ multiplex PCR assay. Sourced from immuneACCESS, this table was stored by TCRdb with only in-frame sequences that have V and J called. A share of the clones is absent; for the studies checked, an unresolved V gene accounts for under half, and the remainder has no known explanation. The sample table shows about 2.1 million clones, and 85% to 95% are seen once. The ten largest clones add up to about 1.7% of the sample. CD8 naive samples consisted of CD45RO-negative cells that were positively selected for CCR7, yielding a CD45RA+CCR7+ population without TemRA cells. Sequences were obtained from naive CD8+ T cells from PBMCs. The cell subset or site label here, explained by the study, means: CD45RA+CCR7+. The source is a man between 18 and 29 years old in good health. Some clones in this sample may be carry-over from other donors' samples.

Comment on this clone: Other DNA sequences in the same sample also yield this CDR3. The genes are TRBV6-5 and TRBJ2-1; D not certain. CDR3 length equals 11 residues. Per germline, CDR1 MNHEY and CDR2 SVGAGI. The V end lost 7 bases, the J end lost 7 bases, and 8 bases lay between the germline ends. The CDR3 DNA reads as TGTGCCAGCACCGTCGGGAATGAGCAGTTCTTC. Translating it yields CASTVGNEQFF.

CDR3 in DNA: TGTGCCAGCAGTACAACTTACCGACAGGTTGGTCGCTACGAGCAGTACTTC. Translation gives CASSTTYRQVGRYEQYF. V and J are TRBV2 and TRBJ2-7; D is possibly TRBD1 (6 bases). The CDR3 runs to 17 residues. CDR1 is SNHLY, CDR2 FYNNEI, per germline. Trimming took 5 bases from V and 3 from J, leaving 23 bases between them. The whole variable domain, remainder taken from reference TRBV2 and TRBJ2-7, is EPEVTQTPSHQVTQMGQEVILRCVPISNHLYFYWYRQILGQKVEFLVSFYNNEISEKSEIFDDQFSVERPDGSNFTLKIRSTKLEDSAMYFCASSTTYRQVGRYEQYFGPGTRLTVT.

The V and J genes are TRBV9 and TRBJ1-1; D call uncertain. The V gene's germline CDR1 is SGDLS and CDR2 YYNGEE. Trimming left V 0 bases short and J 1 base short, with 10 bases between. CDR3 length: 15 residues. Here the CDR3 reads CASSVGAAPNTEAFF. The CDR3 DNA reads as TGTGCCAGCAGCGTAGGGGCGGCACCGAACACTGAAGCTTTCTTT.

The rearrangement joins TRBV5-6 to TRBJ1-1, with D unresolved. V was clipped by 3 bases and J by 0 bases, with 9 bases between them. The CDR3 length is 14 residues. The germline CDR1 and CDR2 sequences are SGHDT and YYEEEE. The CDR3 DNA is TGTGCCAGCAGCTCAACCGGGATGAACACTGAAGCTTTCTTT. Amino acid sequence: CASSSTGMNTEAFF.

The V gene is TRBV21-1, the J gene TRBJ2-1; the table's TRBD1 call for D was not verified on the DNA. TRBV21-1 is labeled a pseudogene. The CDR3 runs to 15 residues. The CDR3 DNA reads as TGTGCCAGCCGACCGGGACAGACGGGGGAGGATGAGCAGTTCTTC. Translation gives CASRPGQTGEDEQFF.

This chain links TRBV19 with TRBJ2-1, with 11 bases that match TRBD1. CDR1 and CDR2 (germline): LNHDA, SQIVND (reference sequence). The ends lost 3 bases at V and 5 bases at J; junction bases unmatched: 6. The CDR3 has 16 residues. CDR3 region: CASSIIRDRGDNEQFF. CDR3 DNA sequence: TGTGCCAGTAGTATTATCCGGGACAGGGGGGACAATGAGCAGTTCTTC. The whole variable domain, filled in from reference TRBV19 and TRBJ2-1, reads DGGITQSPKYLFRKEGQNVTLSCEQNLNHDAMYWYRQDPGQGLRLIYYSQIVNDFQKGDIAEGYSVSREKKESFPLTVTSAQKNPTAFYLCASSIIRDRGDNEQFFGPGTRLTVL.

This clone was seen a single time. This chain uses TRBV9 with TRBJ1-3; 7 bases align to TRBD1. The CDR3 runs 16 residues. Germline V lookup: CDR1 SGDLS, CDR2 YYNGEE. The junction had 12 bases not matched to a gene; V was cut back by 4 bases and J by 5 bases. DNA for the CDR3: TGTGCCAGCAGCTCAGGGGGGGACCCACTAAGAAACACCATATATTTT. Protein: CASSSGGDPLRNTIYF. The variable domain in full, with the rest retrieved from reference TRBV9 and TRBJ1-3, is DSGVTQTPKHLITATGQRVTLRCSPRSGDLSVYWYQQSLDQGLQFLIQYYNGEERAKGNILERFSAQQFPDLHSELNLSSLELGDSALYFCASSSGGDPLRNTIYFGEGSWLTVV.

The V and J genes are TRBV25-1 and TRBJ2-2, with unresolved D. In germline, CDR1 is MGHDK, CDR2 SYGVNS. V was clipped by 2 bases and J by 2 bases, with 6 bases between them. The CDR3 runs 14 residues. The CDR3 here is CASSERANTGELFF. In DNA, the CDR3 is TGTGCCAGCAGTGAAAGGGCCAACACCGGGGAGCTGTTTTTT.